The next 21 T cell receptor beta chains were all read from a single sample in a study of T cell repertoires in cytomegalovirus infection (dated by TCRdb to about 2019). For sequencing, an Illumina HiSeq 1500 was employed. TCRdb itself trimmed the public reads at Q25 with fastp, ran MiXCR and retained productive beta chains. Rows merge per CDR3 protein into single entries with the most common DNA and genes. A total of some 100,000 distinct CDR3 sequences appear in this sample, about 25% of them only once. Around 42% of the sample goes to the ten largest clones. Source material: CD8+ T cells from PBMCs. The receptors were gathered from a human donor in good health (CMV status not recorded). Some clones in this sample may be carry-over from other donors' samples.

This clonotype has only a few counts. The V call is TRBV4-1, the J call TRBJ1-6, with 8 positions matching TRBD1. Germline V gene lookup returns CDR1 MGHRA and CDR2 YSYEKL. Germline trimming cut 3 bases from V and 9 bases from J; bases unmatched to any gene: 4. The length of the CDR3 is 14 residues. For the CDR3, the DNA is TGCGCCAGCAGCCACGGACAGGGAGGTTCACCCCTCCACTTT. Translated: CASSHGQGGSPLHF.

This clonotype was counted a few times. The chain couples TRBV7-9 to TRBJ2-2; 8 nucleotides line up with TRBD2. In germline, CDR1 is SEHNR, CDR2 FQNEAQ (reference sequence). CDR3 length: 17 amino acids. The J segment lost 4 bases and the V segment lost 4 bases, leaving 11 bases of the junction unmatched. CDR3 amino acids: CASSSSFGGAVTGELFF. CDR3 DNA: TGTGCCAGCAGCTCCTCTTTCGGGGGGGCTGTCACCGGGGAGCTGTTTTTT.

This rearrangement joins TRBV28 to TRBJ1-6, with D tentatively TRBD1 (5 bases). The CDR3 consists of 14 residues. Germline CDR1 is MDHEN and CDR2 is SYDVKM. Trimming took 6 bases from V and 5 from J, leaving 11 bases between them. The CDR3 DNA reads TGTGCCAGCAGGGCAGGGATGGATAATTCACCCCTCCACTTT. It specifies CASRAGMDNSPLHF.

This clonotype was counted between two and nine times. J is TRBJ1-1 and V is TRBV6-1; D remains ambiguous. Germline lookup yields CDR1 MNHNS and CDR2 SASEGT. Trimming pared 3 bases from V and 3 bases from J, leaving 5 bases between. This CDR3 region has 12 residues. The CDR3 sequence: CASSEIDTEAFF. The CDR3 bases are TGTGCCAGCAGTGAGATCGACACTGAAGCTTTCTTT.

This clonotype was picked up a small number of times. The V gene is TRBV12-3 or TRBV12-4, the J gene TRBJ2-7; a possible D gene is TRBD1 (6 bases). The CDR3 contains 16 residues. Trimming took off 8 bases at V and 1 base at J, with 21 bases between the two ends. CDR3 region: CASSMSTRDKSYEQYF. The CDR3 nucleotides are TGTGCCAGCTCCATGTCCACCCGGGACAAGTCCTACGAGCAGTACTTC.

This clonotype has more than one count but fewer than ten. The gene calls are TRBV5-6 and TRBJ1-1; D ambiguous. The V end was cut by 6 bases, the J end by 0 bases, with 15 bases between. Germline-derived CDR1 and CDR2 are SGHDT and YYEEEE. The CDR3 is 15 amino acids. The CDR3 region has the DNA TGTGCCAGCACCCTGATACGGAGCATGAACACTGAAGCTTTCTTT. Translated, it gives CASTLIRSMNTEAFF.

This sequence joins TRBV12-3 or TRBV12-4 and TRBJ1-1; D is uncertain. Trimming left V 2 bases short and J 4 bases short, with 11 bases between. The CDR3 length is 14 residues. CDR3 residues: CASSLHLSRTEAFF. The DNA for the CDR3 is TGTGCCAGCAGTTTACACCTAAGCCGCACTGAAGCTTTCTTT.

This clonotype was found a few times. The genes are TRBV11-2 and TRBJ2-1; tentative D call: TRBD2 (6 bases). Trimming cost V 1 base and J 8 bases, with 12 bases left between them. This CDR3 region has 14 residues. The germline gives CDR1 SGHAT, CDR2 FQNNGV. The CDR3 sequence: CASSLAGERYEQFF. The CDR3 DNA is TGTGCCAGCAGCTTAGCGGGAGAGAGGTATGAGCAGTTCTTC.

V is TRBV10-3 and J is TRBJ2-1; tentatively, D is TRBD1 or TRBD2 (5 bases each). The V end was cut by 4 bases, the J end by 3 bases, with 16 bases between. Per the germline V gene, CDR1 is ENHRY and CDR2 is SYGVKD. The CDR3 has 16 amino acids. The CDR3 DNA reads TGTGCCATCAGTGGTATACTCCGGGACGGCTACAATGAGCAGTTCTTC. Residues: CAISGILRDGYNEQFF.

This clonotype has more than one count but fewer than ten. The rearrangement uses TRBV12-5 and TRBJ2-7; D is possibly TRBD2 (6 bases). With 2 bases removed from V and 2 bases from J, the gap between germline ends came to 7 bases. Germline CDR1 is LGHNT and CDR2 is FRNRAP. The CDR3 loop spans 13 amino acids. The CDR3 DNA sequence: TGTGCTAGTGGTTTGCCTAGCGCCTACGAGCAGTACTTC. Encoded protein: CASGLPSAYEQYF.

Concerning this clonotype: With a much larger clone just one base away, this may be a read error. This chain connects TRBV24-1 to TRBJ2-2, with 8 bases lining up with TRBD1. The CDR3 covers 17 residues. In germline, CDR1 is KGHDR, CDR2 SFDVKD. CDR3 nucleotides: TGTGCCACCAGTGATCCAACCGGGACAGGCCCTCCCGGGCAGCTGTTTTTT. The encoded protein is CATSDPTGTGPPGQLFF.

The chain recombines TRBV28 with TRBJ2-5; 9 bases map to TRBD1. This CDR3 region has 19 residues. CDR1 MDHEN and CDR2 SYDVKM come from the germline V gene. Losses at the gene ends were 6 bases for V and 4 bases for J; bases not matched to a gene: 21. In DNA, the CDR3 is TGTGCCAGCAGCCTCCCCCGGGACAGGGTAGGAATTAAGGGAGAGACCCAGTACTTC. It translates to CASSLPRDRVGIKGETQYF.

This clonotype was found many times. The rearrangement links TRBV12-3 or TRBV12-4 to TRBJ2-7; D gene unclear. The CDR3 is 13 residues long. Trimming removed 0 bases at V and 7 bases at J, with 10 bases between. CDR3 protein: CASSLAQRSEQYF. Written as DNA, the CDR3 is TGTGCCAGCAGTTTAGCGCAAAGGTCGGAGCAGTACTTC.

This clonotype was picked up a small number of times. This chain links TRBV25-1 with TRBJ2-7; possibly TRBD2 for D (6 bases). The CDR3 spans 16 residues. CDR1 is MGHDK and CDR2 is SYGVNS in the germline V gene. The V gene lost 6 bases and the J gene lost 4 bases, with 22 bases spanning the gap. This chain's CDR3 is CASSEGKGRGLYEQYF. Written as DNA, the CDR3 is TGTGCCAGCAGCGAAGGCAAGGGGCGGGGTTTGTACGAGCAGTACTTC.

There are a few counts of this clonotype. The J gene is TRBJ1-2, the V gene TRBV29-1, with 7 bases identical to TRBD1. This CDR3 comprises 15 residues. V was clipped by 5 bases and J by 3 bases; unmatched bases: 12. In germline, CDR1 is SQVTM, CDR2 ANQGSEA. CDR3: CSVTPPGTGDYGYTF. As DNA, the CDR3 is TGCAGCGTTACCCCCCCCGGCACAGGGGACTATGGCTACACCTTC.

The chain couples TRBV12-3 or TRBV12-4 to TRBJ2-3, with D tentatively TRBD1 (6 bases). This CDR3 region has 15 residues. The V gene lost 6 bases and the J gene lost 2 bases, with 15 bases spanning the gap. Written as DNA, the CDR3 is TGTGCCAGCAGGATTCGACAGGCCCCCACAGATACGCAGTATTTT. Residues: CASRIRQAPTDTQYF.

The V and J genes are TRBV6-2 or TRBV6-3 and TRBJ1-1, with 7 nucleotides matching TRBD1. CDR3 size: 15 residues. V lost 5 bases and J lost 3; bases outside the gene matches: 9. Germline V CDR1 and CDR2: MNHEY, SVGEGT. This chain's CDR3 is CASSKTRDRHTEAFF. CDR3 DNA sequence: TGTGCCAGCAGTAAAACTCGGGACAGACACACTGAAGCTTTCTTT.

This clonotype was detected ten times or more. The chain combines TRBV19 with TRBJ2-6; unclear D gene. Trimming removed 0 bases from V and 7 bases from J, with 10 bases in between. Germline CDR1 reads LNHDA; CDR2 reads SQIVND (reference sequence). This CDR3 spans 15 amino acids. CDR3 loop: CASSIDQYGANVLTF. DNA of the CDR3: TGTGCCAGTAGTATAGATCAATATGGAGCCAACGTCCTGACTTTC. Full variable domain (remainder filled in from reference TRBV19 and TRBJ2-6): DGGITQSPKYLFRKEGQNVTLSCEQNLNHDAMYWYRQDPGQGLRLIYYSQIVNDFQKGDIAEGYSVSREKKESFPLTVTSAQKNPTAFYLCASSIDQYGANVLTFGAGSRLTVL.

CDR3 loop: CASSEMGDTNSPLHF. The CDR3 DNA reads as TGTGCCAGCAGTGAAATGGGAGATACTAATTCACCCCTCCACTTT. This chain links TRBV2 with TRBJ1-6, with D unresolved. Germline V gives CDR1 SNHLY, CDR2 FYNNEI. Trimming pared 2 bases from V and 6 bases from J, leaving 11 bases between. CDR3 length: 15 amino acids.

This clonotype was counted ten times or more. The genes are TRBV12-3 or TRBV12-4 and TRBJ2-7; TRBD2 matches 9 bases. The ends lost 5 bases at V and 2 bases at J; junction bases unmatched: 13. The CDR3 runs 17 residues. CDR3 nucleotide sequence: TGTGCCAGCAGTACCCCACCCGGGACTAGCATCACCTACGAGCAGTACTTC. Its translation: CASSTPPGTSITYEQYF.

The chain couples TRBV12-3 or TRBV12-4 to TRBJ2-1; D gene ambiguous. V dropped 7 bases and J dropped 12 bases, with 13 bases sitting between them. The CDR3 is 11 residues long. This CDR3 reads CASTGSELQFF. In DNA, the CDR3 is TGTGCCAGCACCGGGTCGGAGCTGCAGTTCTTC.